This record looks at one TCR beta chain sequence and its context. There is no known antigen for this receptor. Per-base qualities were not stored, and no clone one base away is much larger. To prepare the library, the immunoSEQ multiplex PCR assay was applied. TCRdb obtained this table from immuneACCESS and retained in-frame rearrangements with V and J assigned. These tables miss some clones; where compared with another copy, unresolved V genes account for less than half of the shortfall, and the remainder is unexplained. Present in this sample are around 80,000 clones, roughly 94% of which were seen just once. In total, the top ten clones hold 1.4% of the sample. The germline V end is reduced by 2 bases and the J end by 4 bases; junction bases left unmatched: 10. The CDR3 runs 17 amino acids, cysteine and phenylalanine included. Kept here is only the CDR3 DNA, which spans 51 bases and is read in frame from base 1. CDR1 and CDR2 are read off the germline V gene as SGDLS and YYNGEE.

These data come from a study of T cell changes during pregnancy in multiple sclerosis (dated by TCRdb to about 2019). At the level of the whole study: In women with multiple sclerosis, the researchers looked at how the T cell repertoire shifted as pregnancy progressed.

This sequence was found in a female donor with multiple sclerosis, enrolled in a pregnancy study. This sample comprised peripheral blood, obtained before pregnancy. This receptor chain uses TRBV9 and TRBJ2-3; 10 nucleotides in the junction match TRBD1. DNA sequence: TGTGCCAGCAGCGTGTCGGGGTGGGGACAGGGGTCAGATACGCAGTATTTT. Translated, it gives CASSVSGWGQGSDTQYF.